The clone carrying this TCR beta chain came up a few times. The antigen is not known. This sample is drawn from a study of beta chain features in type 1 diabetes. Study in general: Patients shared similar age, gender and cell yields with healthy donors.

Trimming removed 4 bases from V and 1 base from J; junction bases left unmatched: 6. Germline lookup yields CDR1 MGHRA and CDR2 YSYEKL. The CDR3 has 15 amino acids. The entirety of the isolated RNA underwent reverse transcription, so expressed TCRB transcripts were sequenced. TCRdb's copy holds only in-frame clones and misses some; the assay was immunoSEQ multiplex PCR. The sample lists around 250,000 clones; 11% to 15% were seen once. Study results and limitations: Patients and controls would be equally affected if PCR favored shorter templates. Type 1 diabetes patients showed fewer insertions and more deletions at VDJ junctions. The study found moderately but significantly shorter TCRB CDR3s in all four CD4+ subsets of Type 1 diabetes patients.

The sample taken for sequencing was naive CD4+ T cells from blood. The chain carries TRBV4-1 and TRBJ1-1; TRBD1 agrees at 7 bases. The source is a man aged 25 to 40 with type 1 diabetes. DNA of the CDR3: TGCGCCAGCAGCCCTGAGAGGACAGGGAACACTGAAGCTTTCTTT. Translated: CASSPERTGNTEAFF.